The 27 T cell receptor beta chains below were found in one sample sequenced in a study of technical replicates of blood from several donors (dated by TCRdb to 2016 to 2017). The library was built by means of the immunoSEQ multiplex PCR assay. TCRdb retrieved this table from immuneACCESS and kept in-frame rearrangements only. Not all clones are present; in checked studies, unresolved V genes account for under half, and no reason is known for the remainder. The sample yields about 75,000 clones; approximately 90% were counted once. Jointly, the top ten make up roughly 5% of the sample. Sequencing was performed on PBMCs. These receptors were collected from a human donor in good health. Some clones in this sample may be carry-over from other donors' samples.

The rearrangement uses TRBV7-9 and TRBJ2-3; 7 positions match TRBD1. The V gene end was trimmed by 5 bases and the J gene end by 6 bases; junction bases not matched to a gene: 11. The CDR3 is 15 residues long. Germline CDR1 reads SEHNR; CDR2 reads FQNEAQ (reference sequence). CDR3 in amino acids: CASSRETGLRDTQYF. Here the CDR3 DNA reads TGTGCCAGCAGCCGCGAGACAGGGCTGAGGGATACGCAGTATTTT. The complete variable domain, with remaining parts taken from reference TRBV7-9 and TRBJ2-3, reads DTGVSQNPRHKITKRGQNVTFRCDPISEHNRLYWYRQTLGQGPEFLTYFQNEAQLEKSRLLSDRFSAERPKGSFSTLEIQRTEQGDSAMYLCASSRETGLRDTQYFGPGTRLTVL.

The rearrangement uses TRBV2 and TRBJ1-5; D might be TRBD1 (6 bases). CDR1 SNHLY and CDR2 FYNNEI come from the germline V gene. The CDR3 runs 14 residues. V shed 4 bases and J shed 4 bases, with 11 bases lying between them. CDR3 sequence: CASSAGARNQPQHF. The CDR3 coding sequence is TGTGCCAGCAGTGCAGGGGCTCGGAATCAGCCCCAGCATTTT.

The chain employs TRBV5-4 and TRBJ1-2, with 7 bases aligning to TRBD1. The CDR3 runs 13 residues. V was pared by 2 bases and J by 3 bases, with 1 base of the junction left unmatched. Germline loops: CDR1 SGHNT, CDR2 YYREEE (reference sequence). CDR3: CASSLGTDYGYTF. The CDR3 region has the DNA TGTGCCAGCAGCTTAGGGACAGACTATGGCTACACCTTC. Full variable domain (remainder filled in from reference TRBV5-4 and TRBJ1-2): ETGVTQSPTHLIKTRGQQVTLRCSSQSGHNTVSWYQQALGQGPQFIFQYYREEENGRGNFPPRFSGLQFPNYSSELNVNALELDDSALYLCASSLGTDYGYTFGSGTRLTVV.

CDR3 protein: CASSLGGRGSYNEQFF. The CDR3 region has the DNA TGTGCCAGCAGCTTAGGCGGCCGGGGGTCTTACAATGAGCAGTTCTTC. The rearrangement links TRBV11-3 to TRBJ2-1, with D possibly being TRBD2 (6 bases). The germline gives CDR1 SGHNT, CDR2 YENEEA. The CDR3 has 16 residues. Trimming stripped 1 base from V and 4 bases from J, with 14 bases between.

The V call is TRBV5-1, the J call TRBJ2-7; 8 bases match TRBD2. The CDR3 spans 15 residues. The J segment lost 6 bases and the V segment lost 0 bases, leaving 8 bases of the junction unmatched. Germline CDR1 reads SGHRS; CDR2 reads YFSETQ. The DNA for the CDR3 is TGCGCCAGCAGCTTGGAGGGACTAGGTTTGGGCGAGCAGTACTTC. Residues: CASSLEGLGLGEQYF.

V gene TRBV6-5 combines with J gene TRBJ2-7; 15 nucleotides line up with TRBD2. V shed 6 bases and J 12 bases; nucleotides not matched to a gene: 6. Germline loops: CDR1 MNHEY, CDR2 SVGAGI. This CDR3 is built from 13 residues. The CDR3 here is CASSGLAGGPRYF. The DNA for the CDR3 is TGTGCCAGCAGCGGACTAGCGGGAGGGCCTAGGTACTTC.

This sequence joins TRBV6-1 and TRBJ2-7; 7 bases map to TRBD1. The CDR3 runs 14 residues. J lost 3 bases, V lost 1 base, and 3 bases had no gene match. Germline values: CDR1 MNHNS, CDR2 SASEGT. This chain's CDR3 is CASSEGPGGYEQYF. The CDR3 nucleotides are TGTGCCAGCAGTGAAGGCCCAGGGGGCTACGAGCAGTACTTC.

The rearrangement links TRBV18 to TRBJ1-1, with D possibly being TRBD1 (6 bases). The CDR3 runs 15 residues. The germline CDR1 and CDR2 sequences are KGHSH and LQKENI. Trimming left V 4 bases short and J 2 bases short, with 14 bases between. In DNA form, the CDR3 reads TGTGCCAGCTCACTCGGACAGTCCGGCAACACTGAAGCTTTCTTT. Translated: CASSLGQSGNTEAFF.

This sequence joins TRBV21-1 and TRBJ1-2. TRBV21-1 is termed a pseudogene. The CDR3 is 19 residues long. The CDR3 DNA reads TGTGCCAGCAGCAAAGAAACTAAGGATAGCCGCGGAGCTAACTATGGCTACACCTTC. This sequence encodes CASSKETKDSRGANYGYTF.

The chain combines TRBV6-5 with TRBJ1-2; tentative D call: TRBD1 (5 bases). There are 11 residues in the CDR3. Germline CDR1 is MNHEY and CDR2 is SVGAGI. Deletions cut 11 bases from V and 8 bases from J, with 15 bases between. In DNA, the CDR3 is TGTGCCGCGTTCGGGGGGAGCGGCTACACCTTC. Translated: CAAFGGSGYTF.

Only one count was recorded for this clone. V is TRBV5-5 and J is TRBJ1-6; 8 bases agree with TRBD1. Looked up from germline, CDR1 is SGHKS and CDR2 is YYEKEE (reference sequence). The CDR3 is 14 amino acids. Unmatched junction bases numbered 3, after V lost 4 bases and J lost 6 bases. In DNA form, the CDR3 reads TGTGCCAGCAGCCCTGGACAGGGTAATTCACCCCTCCACTTT. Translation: CASSPGQGNSPLHF.

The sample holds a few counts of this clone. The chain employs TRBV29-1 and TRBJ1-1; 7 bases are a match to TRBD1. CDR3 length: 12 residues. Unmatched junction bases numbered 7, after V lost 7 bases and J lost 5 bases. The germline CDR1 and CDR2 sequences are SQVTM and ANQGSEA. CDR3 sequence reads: CSAERGRTEAFF. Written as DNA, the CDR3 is TGCAGCGCCGAGAGGGGGCGGACTGAAGCTTTCTTT.

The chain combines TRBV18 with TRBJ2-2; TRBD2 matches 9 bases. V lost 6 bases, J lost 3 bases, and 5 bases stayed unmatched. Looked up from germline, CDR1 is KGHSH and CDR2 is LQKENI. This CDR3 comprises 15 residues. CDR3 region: CASSPGLAHTGELFF. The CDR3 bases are TGTGCCAGCTCTCCGGGACTAGCCCACACCGGGGAGCTGTTTTTT. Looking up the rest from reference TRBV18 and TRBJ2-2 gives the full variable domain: NAGVMQNPRHLVRRRGQEARLRCSPMKGHSHVYWYRQLPEEGLKFMVYLQKENIIDESGMPKERFSAEFPKEGPSILRIQQVVRGDSAAYFCASSPGLAHTGELFFGEGSRLTVL.

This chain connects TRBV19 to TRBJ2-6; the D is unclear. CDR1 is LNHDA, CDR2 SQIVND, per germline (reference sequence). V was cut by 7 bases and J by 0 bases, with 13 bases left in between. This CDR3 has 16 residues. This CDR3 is CASNPGAFSGANVLTF. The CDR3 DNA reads TGTGCCAGTAACCCAGGCGCCTTCTCTGGGGCCAACGTCCTGACTTTC.

CDR3 nucleotides: TGTGCCAGCAGCGCCAGGGTGGGAGATACGCAGTATTTT. As protein: CASSARVGDTQYF. The chain recombines TRBV6-4 with TRBJ2-3; possibly TRBD1 for D (5 bases). With 6 bases removed from V and 5 bases from J, the gap between germline ends came to 12 bases. CDR3 length: 13 amino acids. Per germline, CDR1 MRHNA and CDR2 SNTAGT.

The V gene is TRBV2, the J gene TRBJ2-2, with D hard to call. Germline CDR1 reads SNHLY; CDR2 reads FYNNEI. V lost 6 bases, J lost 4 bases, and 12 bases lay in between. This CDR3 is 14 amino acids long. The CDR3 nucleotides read TGTGCCAGCAGCCAACTTGCTGGCACCGGGGAGCTGTTTTTT. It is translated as CASSQLAGTGELFF.

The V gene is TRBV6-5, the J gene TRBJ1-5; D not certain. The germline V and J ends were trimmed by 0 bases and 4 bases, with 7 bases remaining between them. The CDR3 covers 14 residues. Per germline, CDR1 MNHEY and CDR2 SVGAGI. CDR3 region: CASSYSTGNQPQHF. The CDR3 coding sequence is TGTGCCAGCAGTTACTCGACGGGGAATCAGCCCCAGCATTTT.

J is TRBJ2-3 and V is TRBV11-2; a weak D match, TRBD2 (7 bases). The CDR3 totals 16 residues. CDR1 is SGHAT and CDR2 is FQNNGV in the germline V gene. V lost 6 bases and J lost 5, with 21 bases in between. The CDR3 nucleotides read TGTGCCAGCAGGACCGGGCGGGGGAAAGGGGGAGATACGCAGTATTTT. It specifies CASRTGRGKGGDTQYF.

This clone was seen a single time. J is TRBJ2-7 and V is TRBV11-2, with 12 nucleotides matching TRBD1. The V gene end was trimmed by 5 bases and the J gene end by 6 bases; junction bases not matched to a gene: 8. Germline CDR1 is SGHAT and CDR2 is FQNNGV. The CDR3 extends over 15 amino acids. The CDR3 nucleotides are TGTGCCAGCAGCCTACTCCGGGACAGGGGGCGCGAGCAGTACTTC. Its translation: CASSLLRDRGREQYF.

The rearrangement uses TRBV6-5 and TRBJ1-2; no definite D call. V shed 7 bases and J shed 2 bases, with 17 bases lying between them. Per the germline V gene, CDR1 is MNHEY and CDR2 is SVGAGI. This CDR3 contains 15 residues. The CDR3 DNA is TGTGCCAGCACCCCCCTGGGCAGCAGAAACTATGGCTACACCTTC. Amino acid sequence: CASTPLGSRNYGYTF.

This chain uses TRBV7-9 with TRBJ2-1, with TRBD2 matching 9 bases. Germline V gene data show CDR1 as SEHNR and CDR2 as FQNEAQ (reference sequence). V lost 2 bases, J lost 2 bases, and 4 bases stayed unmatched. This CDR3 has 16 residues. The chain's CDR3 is CASSLILAGAYNEQFF. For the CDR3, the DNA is TGTGCCAGCAGCTTAATCTTAGCGGGAGCCTACAATGAGCAGTTCTTC.

CDR3 nucleotide sequence: TGTGCCAGCAGCCAGGACTCCGGTGGAAACACCATATATTTT. The encoded protein is CASSQDSGGNTIYF. V and J are TRBV6-6 and TRBJ1-3; no clear D gene. Germline V lookup: CDR1 MNHNY, CDR2 SVGAGI (reference sequence). The CDR3 extends over 14 amino acids. Trimming left V 6 bases short and J 3 bases short, with 12 bases between.

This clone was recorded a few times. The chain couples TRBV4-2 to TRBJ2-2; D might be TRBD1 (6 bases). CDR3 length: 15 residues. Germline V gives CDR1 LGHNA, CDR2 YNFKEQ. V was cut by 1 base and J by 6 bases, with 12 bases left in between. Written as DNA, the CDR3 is TGTGCCAGCAGCCAAGCCGCAGGGGACGCCGGGGAGCTGTTTTTT. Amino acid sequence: CASSQAAGDAGELFF.

CDR3 sequence reads: CASSSTLRDLLYGYTF. The DNA for the CDR3 is TGTGCCAGTAGTTCAACCCTCCGGGATCTCCTCTATGGCTACACCTTC. J is TRBJ1-2 and V is TRBV19; D uncertain. The CDR3 contains 16 residues. The V gene lost 5 bases and the J gene lost 4 bases, with 20 bases spanning the gap. CDR1 and CDR2 (germline): LNHDA, SQIVND (reference sequence).

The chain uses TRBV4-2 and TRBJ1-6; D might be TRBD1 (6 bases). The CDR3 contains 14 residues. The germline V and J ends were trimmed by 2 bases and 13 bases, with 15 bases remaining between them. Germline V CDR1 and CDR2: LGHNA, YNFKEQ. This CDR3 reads CASSQRDTAYPLHF. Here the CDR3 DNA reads TGTGCCAGCAGCCAACGGGACACCGCTTATCCCCTCCACTTT.

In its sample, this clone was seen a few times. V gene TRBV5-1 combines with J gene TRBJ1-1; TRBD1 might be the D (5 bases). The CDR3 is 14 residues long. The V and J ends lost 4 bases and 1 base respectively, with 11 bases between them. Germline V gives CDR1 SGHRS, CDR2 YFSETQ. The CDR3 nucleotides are TGCGCCAGCAGCGAACAGGTTTCGAACACTGAAGCTTTCTTT. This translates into CASSEQVSNTEAFF.

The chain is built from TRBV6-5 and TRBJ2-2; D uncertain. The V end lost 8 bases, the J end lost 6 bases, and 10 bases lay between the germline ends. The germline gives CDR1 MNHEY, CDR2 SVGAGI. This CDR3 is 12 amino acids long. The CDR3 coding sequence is TGTGCCAGCGGGCTGTACGCCGGGGAGCTGTTTTTT. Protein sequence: CASGLYAGELFF.